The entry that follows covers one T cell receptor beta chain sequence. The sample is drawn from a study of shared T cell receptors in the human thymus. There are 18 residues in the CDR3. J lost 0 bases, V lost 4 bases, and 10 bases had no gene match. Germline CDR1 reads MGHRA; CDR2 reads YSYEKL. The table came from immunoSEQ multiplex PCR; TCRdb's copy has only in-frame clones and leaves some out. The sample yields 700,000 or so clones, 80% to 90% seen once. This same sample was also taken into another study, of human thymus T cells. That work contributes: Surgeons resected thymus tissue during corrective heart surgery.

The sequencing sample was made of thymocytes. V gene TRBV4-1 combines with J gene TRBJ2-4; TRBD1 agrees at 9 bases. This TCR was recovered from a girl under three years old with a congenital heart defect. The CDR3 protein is CASSPSLRTGEAKNIQYF. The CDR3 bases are TGCGCCAGCAGCCCAAGCCTGCGGACAGGGGAAGCCAAAAACATTCAGTACTTC.